Each of the 5 T cell receptor beta chains below was sequenced from the same sample in a study of graft-versus-host responses after intestinal transplantation. Lymphocytes from graft epithelium and lamina propria were isolated. This table comes from immunoSEQ multiplex PCR, and its TCRdb copy is limited to in-frame clones, with some not included. The sample includes about 2,000 clones, about 85% of them seen just once. The source was ileum tissue, collected approximately eight weeks after intestinal transplant. The receptor source for this set is a human patient who received an intestinal transplant, so some T cells may come from the graft donor.

This chain links TRBV25-1 with TRBJ1-1; D ambiguous. The germline V gene has CDR1 MGHDK and CDR2 SYGVNS. Trimming stripped 0 bases from V and 4 bases from J, with 9 bases between. This CDR3 contains 14 residues. The CDR3 reads CASSEYIGSTEAFF. CDR3 nucleotides: TGTGCCAGCAGTGAATATATAGGGAGCACTGAAGCTTTCTTT.

The chain employs TRBV5-1 and TRBJ1-5; D gene uncertain. Trimming shortened V by 0 bases and J by 3 bases, and 10 bases separated the two germline ends. Looked up from germline, CDR1 is SGHRS and CDR2 is YFSETQ. The CDR3 sequence is 15 residues long. The CDR3 is CASSLDPGNNQPQHF. The DNA for the CDR3 is TGCGCCAGCAGCTTGGACCCGGGCAACAATCAGCCCCAGCATTTT.

The chain combines TRBV5-5 with TRBJ1-1; D possibly corresponds to TRBD1 (5 bases). CDR1 is SGHKS, CDR2 YYEKEE, per germline (reference sequence). This CDR3 region has 13 residues. V dropped 7 bases and J dropped 6 bases, with 16 bases sitting between them. CDR3 nucleotide sequence: TGTGCCAGCCGATCCCAATGGGGACCTGAAGCTTTCTTT. Protein product: CASRSQWGPEAFF.

CDR3 residues: CASSQDRDNSPLHF. In nucleotides, the CDR3 is TGCGCCAGCAGCCAAGACAGGGATAATTCACCCCTCCACTTT. This chain joins TRBV4-1 and TRBJ1-6; TRBD1 might be the D (5 bases). The CDR3 extends over 14 amino acids. Trimming shortened V by 0 bases and J by 5 bases, and 5 bases separated the two germline ends. Germline CDR1 and CDR2: MGHRA and YSYEKL.

The chain links TRBV4-3 to TRBJ1-1; no clear D. CDR3 size: 14 residues. From germline, CDR1 is LGHNA and CDR2 YSLEER. V lost 1 base to trimming and J lost 1 base, with 7 bases between them. CDR3 DNA sequence: TGCGCCAGCAGCCAAGGGTTGGGGAACACTGAAGCTTTCTTT. Protein product: CASSQGLGNTEAFF.